Described below is a single T cell receptor (beta chain) sequence and its context. The method was immunoSEQ multiplex PCR; TCRdb's version includes in-frame clones alone and lacks a portion of them. The sample contains around 730,000 clones, around 85% of which appear only once. This specimen comes from a study of shared T cell receptors in the human thymus. The V and J ends lost 6 bases and 9 bases, in that order; junction bases with no gene match: 3. This CDR3 spans 12 amino acids. Germline lookup yields CDR1 MGHDK and CDR2 SYGVNS. These data are also associated with another study on human thymus T cells. That work contributes: Unrelated individuals had highly overlapping thymic repertoires, as reported in related research.

This sequence was found in a girl in the first two years of life with a congenital heart defect. The chain employs TRBV25-1 and TRBJ1-5; 9 bases line up with TRBD1. The sequencing sample was made of thymocytes. The CDR3 loop reads CASRDRGGPQHF. The CDR3 DNA reads TGTGCCAGCAGGGACAGGGGTGGGCCCCAGCATTTT.